The source of this T cell receptor (beta chain) is a study of glioma-infiltrating T cells. Study-level results: Tissue-blood divergence was below expectation in non-neoplastic patients, above in gliomas. Tissue and blood shared very few CDR3 sequences.

In this sample, this clonotype turned up many times. As yet, its antigen is unknown. The iRepertoire nested amplicon-rescue multiplex PCR amplified TCR alpha and beta CDR3s from RNA. For one-step reverse transcription and amplification, roughly 100-400 ng of tissue mRNA or PBMC total RNA was used. From the multiplex PCR reads, TCRdb called clonotypes with MiXCR, one entry per CDR3 protein. The sample has about 210,000 distinct CDR3 sequences, roughly 32% seen once. This clonotype was sampled from a human donor with low-grade glioma or glioblastoma, undergoing nonglioma brain surgery, or in good health (not recorded which). The sequencing input was glioma tissue, nonneoplastic brain tissue, or PBMCs (not recorded which).

The CDR3 region has the DNA TGTGCCAGCAGCCAATGGACTAGAGATACGCAGTATTTT. Residues: CASSQWTRDTQYF. The chain carries TRBV4-2 and TRBJ2-3, with 7 nucleotides matching TRBD2. V lost 2 bases, J lost 5 bases, and 1 base stayed unmatched. The germline gives CDR1 LGHNA, CDR2 YNFKEQ. The CDR3 runs 13 residues.